The T cell receptor beta chain described here comes from a study of blood T cells in healthy people across ages. For the second PCR, which ran for about 7 to 11 cycles, a sample-barcoded 5' primer and a J-beta primer mix were used. TCRdb ran MiXCR on the 5' RACE reads and lists one entry per CDR3 protein. The sample includes more than 900,000 distinct CDR3 sequences, under 35% seen only once; the top ten take approximately 10%. The people who gave samples were healthy Caucasians from Russia, aged roughly 6 to 90. They isolated at least 6 million PBMCs from each sample. This CDR3 is built from 16 residues. Germline V gene sequence: CDR1 SNHLY, CDR2 FYNNEI. The J segment lost 5 bases and the V segment lost 5 bases, leaving 8 bases of the junction unmatched. This clonotype has a handful of counts. These same records also appear under a second study, on T cells of mothers and their children. According to that study: TCR recombination output is shaped by thymic selection similarly in related and unrelated pairs. Related mother and child pairs showed slightly greater overlap (not significant) than unrelated pairs did.

The sequence came from a woman in her forties in good health. Sequenced material: blood. The genes are TRBV2 and TRBJ1-4, with TRBD1 matching 10 bases. DNA of the CDR3: TGTGCCAGCAGTCGCGACAGGGGGCGGATAAATGAAAAACTGTTTTTT. Its protein product is CASSRDRGRINEKLFF.